This T cell receptor (beta chain) is drawn from a study of T cells after yellow fever vaccination. This clonotype turned up a few times. In germline, CDR1 is SGDLS, CDR2 YYNGEE. This CDR3 contains 12 residues. Germline trimming cut 5 bases from V and 6 bases from J; bases unmatched to any gene: 3. TCRdb redid the calling of the 5' RACE reads with MiXCR, one entry per CDR3 protein. This sample yields about 310,000 distinct CDR3 sequences, of which less than 4.5% are seen a single time; roughly a quarter belongs to the top ten. The source of this sequence is a young man who received the YFV17D yellow fever vaccine. The sequencing here drew on PBMCs, taken on the day of the yellow fever booster vaccination. The chain is built from TRBV9 and TRBJ1-1, with TRBD1 matching over 8 bases. CDR3 in amino acids: CASSQGASEAFF. The CDR3 region has the DNA TGTGCCAGCAGTCAGGGGGCCTCTGAAGCTTTCTTT.